These 12 T cell receptor beta chains share one sample of origin, sequenced in a study of cytomegalovirus exposure and HLA in healthy donors. Generated by immunoSEQ multiplex PCR, the TCRdb table keeps only in-frame clones and is missing some. The sample yields about 130,000 clones, roughly nine tenths seen once. Sequencing was carried out using PBMCs. These receptors were obtained from a man aged 25-45 years in good health and CMV-seronegative.

Here the CDR3 reads CASSPTGNPYEQYF. The CDR3 region has the DNA TGTGCCAGTAGTCCGACAGGGAACCCCTACGAGCAGTACTTC. This chain links TRBV19 with TRBJ2-7; 7 positions agree with TRBD1. The CDR3 covers 14 residues. J lost 2 bases, V lost 5 bases, and 6 bases had no gene match. Germline assignment: CDR1 LNHDA and CDR2 SQIVND (reference sequence).

The rearrangement joins TRBV28 to TRBJ2-1; tentatively, D is TRBD2 (5 bases). V gave up 2 bases and J gave up 7 bases, with 6 bases separating them. Germline-derived CDR1 and CDR2 are MDHEN and SYDVKM. The CDR3 is 12 amino acids. Written as DNA, the CDR3 is TGTGCCAGCAGTTTAGAGGGAAATGAGCAGTTCTTC. It yields the protein CASSLEGNEQFF.

V usage is TRBV19 and J usage is TRBJ2-1, with a weak D call TRBD2 (5 bases). CDR1 and CDR2 (germline): LNHDA, SQIVND (reference sequence). V lost 7 bases and J lost 0, with 13 bases in between. CDR3 length: 15 residues. CDR3 sequence: CASTSRTYSYNEQFF. CDR3 coding DNA: TGTGCCAGTACATCCCGGACTTACTCCTACAATGAGCAGTTCTTC.

This clone was seen just once. The rearrangement links TRBV29-1 to TRBJ2-5; no reliable D call. Germline V lookup: CDR1 SQVTM, CDR2 ANQGSEA. Trimming pared 7 bases from V and 2 bases from J, leaving 11 bases between. The CDR3 spans 12 residues. The CDR3 loop reads CSATISQETQYF. The CDR3 coding sequence is TGCAGCGCTACTATCTCGCAAGAGACCCAGTACTTC. Full variable domain (outside the CDR3, taken from reference TRBV29-1 and TRBJ2-5): SAVISQKPSRDICQRGTSLTIQCQVDSQVTMMFWYRQQPGQSLTLIATANQGSEATYESGFVIDKFPISRPNLTFSTLTVSNMSPEDSSIYLCSATISQETQYFGPGTRLLVL.

J is TRBJ2-2 and V is TRBV5-1; weak D call: TRBD1 (6 bases). The CDR3 length is 13 residues. Germline V gene data show CDR1 as SGHRS and CDR2 as YFSETQ. Trimming cost V 6 bases and J 1 base, with 7 bases left between them. For the CDR3, the DNA is TGCGCCAGCACAGGGGTGAACACCGGGGAGCTGTTTTTT. Its protein is CASTGVNTGELFF.

This clone was detected once. The V gene is TRBV7-2, the J gene TRBJ1-1; D ambiguous. The CDR3 consists of 13 residues. The V end lost 3 bases, the J end lost 4 bases, and 9 bases lay between the germline ends. The germline CDR1 and CDR2 sequences are SGHTA and FQGNSA. CDR3 in amino acids: CASSLTRFTEAFF. DNA for the CDR3: TGTGCCAGCAGCTTGACACGGTTCACTGAAGCTTTCTTT.

The chain carries TRBV6-6 and TRBJ2-2, with TRBD1 matching over 12 bases. V lost 6 bases, J lost 8 bases, and 7 bases stayed unmatched. The CDR3 is 15 residues long. CDR1 and CDR2 from the germline V gene are MNHNY and SVGAGI (reference sequence). The CDR3 coding sequence is TGTGCCAGCAGAGACACGGGACAGGGGGCGGGGGAGCTGTTTTTT. This encodes CASRDTGQGAGELFF.

The J gene is TRBJ1-2, the V gene TRBV23-1; D gene ambiguous. TRBV23-1 is marked as an open reading frame, function uncertain. The CDR3 is 17 residues long. V was trimmed by 4 bases and J by 6 bases, leaving 24 bases between them. CDR3 sequence (DNA): TGCGCCAGCAGTCCCAAATTAAATCGAGACAAAAGCCATGGCTACACCTTC. Protein product: CASSPKLNRDKSHGYTF.

The V and J genes are TRBV28 and TRBJ1-2; D perhaps matches TRBD1 (6 bases). Trimming cost V 0 bases and J 6 bases, with 8 bases left between them. Germline V CDR1 and CDR2: MDHEN, SYDVKM. The CDR3 totals 13 residues. The CDR3 DNA is TGTGCCAGCAGTTTATGGGGGGCTAATGGCTACACCTTC. As protein: CASSLWGANGYTF.

The chain employs TRBV7-9 and TRBJ2-3; 9 bases fit TRBD2. Germline loops: CDR1 SEHNR, CDR2 FQNEAQ (reference sequence). V lost 8 bases and J lost 6; bases outside the gene matches: 9. The CDR3 runs 14 residues. CDR3 sequence (DNA): TGTGCCAGCGGACCCCTTGGACTAGCGGATACGCAGTATTTT. Translating it yields CASGPLGLADTQYF.

For the CDR3, the DNA is TGTGCCAGCAGTCCAGGGCTAAATCAGCCCCAGCATTTT. Protein: CASSPGLNQPQHF. This chain uses TRBV28 with TRBJ1-5; TRBD1 is a possible D gene (5 bases). V was pared by 5 bases and J by 4 bases, with 9 bases between. CDR3 length: 13 amino acids. The germline V gene has CDR1 MDHEN and CDR2 SYDVKM.

This chain links TRBV6-4 with TRBJ2-2; D is unclear. Looked up from germline, CDR1 is MRHNA and CDR2 is SNTAGT. The V end lost 2 bases, the J end lost 3 bases, and 7 bases lay between the germline ends. The CDR3 covers 14 residues. The CDR3 sequence: CASSDNLYTGELFF. CDR3 coding DNA: TGTGCCAGCAGTGACAACTTATACACCGGGGAGCTGTTTTTT.